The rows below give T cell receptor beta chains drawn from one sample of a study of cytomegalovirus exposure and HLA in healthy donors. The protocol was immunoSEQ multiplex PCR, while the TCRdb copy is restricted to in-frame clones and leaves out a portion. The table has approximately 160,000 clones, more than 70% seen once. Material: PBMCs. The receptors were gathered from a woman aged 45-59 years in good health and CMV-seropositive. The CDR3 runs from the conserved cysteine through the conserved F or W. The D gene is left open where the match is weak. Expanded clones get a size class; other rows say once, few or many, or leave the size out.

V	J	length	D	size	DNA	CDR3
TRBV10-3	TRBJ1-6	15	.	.	TGTGCCATCACTGACAGGATGGATCCTAATTCACCCCTCCACTTT	CAITDRMDPNSPLHF
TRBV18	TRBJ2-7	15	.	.	TGTGCCAGCTCACGGGGAAACGGCGGGAACTACGAGCAGTACTTC	CASSRGNGGNYEQYF
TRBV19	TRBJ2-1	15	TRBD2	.	TGTGCCAGTAAACCCTCGGGACTAGCCTACAATGAGCAGTTCTTC	CASKPSGLAYNEQFF
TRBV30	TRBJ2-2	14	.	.	.	CAWSRKRRAGELFF
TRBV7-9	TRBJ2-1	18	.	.	TGTGCCAGCAGCTTAGCTGGGCGGGGGCCGGGGTCCTACAATGAGCAGTTCTTC	CASSLAGRGPGSYNEQFF
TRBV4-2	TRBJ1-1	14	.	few	TGTGCCAGCAGCCAAGTCGCGACAGCGACTGAAGCTTTCTTT	CASSQVATATEAFF
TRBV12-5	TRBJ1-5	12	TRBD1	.	TGTGCTGGAGGGGGCTCCAATCAGCCCCAGCATTTT	CAGGGSNQPQHF
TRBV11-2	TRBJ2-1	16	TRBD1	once	TGTGCCAGCAGCTTATTGCAGGGGGTCACCTACAATGAGCAGTTCTTC	CASSLLQGVTYNEQFF
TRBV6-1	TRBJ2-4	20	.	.	TGTGCCAGCAGTGTAGTCAGGACAGCCACTTTTTTTATAGCCAAAAACATTCAGTACTTC	CASSVVRTATFFIAKNIQYF
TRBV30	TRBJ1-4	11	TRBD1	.	TGTGCCTGGAGCGGGGACAGGGCCCTGTTTTTT	CAWSGDRALFF
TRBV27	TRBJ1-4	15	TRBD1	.	TGTGCCAGCAGTCAAAACAGGGGTGGGAGGGAAAAACTGTTTTTT	CASSQNRGGREKLFF
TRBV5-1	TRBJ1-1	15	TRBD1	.	TGCGCCAGCAGCACCGGGGACAGGGATCGGCCTGAAGCTTTCTTT	CASSTGDRDRPEAFF
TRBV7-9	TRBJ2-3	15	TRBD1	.	TGTGCCAGCAGCTTGTTGAGGACAGGTGTCGATACGCAGTATTTT	CASSLLRTGVDTQYF
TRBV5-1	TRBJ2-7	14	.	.	TGCGCCAGCAGCCCAATACAGATCTCCTACGAGCAGTACTTC	CASSPIQISYEQYF
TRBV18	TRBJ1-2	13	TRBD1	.	TGTGCCAGCTCAGCCCAGGGGGCGCCTGGCTACACCTTC	CASSAQGAPGYTF
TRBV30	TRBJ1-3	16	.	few	TGTGCCTGGGCTCCTCAGAGGCTTAGCTCTGGAAACACCATATATTTT	CAWAPQRLSSGNTIYF
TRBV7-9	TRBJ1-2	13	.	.	TGTTCCAGCAGCTTAGGACAGATCTATGGCTACACCTTC	CSSSLGQIYGYTF
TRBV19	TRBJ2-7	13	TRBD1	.	TGTGCCAGTAGTGTCGGGACAGACTACGAGCAGTACTTC	CASSVGTDYEQYF
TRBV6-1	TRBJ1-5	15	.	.	TGTGCCAGCAGTGGCCCGACAGATAGCAATCAGCCCCAGCATTTT	CASSGPTDSNQPQHF
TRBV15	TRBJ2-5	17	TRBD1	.	TGTGCCACCAGCAGGAGGCGAGACAGGGGTCGCTGGGAGACCCAGTACTTC	CATSRRRDRGRWETQYF
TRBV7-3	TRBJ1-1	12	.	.	TGTGCCAGCAGCTTAAGTTCAGGGGAAGCTTTCTTT	CASSLSSGEAFF
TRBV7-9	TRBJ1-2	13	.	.	TGTGCCAGCAGCTTACTAGAGGGCTATGGCTACACCTTC	CASSLLEGYGYTF